This is a list of T cell receptor beta chains from one sample in a study of control samples from healthy donors and cancer patients. Clones were sequenced by immunoSEQ multiplex PCR, and TCRdb holds only the in-frame ones, with some missing. This sample has 130,000 or so clones, with about 89% found just once. Sequences were obtained from blood. The origin of the receptors is a man younger than 35 in good health. Each CDR3 is given with its conserved first and last residue. The order of the fields is clone size, D gene, J gene, V gene, CDR3 length, CDR3 protein, CDR3 DNA. The D gene is left open where the match is weak. Rows give clone size only sometimes, using once, few, many, or a class for an expanded clone.

NA NA TRBJ1-4 TRBV6-1 14 CASSEVQGEEKLFF TGTGCCAGCAGTGAAGTACAGGGAGAGGAAAAACTGTTTTTT
NA TRBD1 TRBJ2-7 TRBV15 15 CATSRPGQGTGEQYF TGTGCCACCAGCAGACCGGGACAGGGGACGGGCGAGCAGTACTTC
NA TRBD2 TRBJ2-1 TRBV27 18 CASSLTSGGLSSYNEQFF TGTGCCAGCAGTTTAACTAGCGGGGGCCTTAGCTCCTACAATGAGCAGTTCTTC
NA NA TRBJ2-3 TRBV11-3 16 CASSLDSSGPTDTQYF TGTGCCAGCAGCTTAGATTCTTCAGGGCCCACAGATACGCAGTATTTT
NA NA TRBJ1-4 TRBV4-1 16 CASSLGWTGPNEKLFF TGCGCCAGCAGCCTAGGATGGACGGGACCTAATGAAAAACTGTTTTTT
few NA TRBJ1-1 TRBV11-2 12 CASSLDHLEAFF TGTGCCAGCAGCTTAGACCACCTCGAAGCTTTCTTT
NA NA TRBJ1-2 TRBV7-9 14 CASSLGVTEAGYTF TGTGCCAGCAGCTTAGGCGTAACAGAGGCGGGCTACACCTTC
NA NA TRBJ1-5 TRBV7-2 13 CASSLRGNQPQHF TGTGCCAGCAGCTTAAGGGGCAATCAGCCCCAGCATTTT
NA NA TRBJ2-3 TRBV24-1 15 CATSPWSSSTDTQYF TGTGCCACCAGTCCCTGGAGCTCTAGCACAGATACGCAGTATTTT
few NA TRBJ2-7 TRBV14 15 CASSQRGGSSYEQYF TGTGCCAGCAGCCAAAGAGGTGGCAGCTCCTACGAGCAGTACTTC
few TRBD1 TRBJ1-1 TRBV6-2/TRBV6-3 14 CASSYPTGVAEAFF TGTGCCAGCAGTTACCCGACAGGGGTCGCTGAAGCTTTCTTT
NA NA TRBJ2-7 TRBV6-5 13 CASRRGRGSEQYF TGTGCCAGCAGGCGTGGCAGGGGCTCCGAGCAGTACTTC
NA TRBD1 TRBJ1-1 TRBV29-1 13 CSVQGVGLGEAFF TGCAGCGTTCAGGGGGTGGGTTTAGGTGAAGCTTTCTTT
NA NA TRBJ2-7 TRBV11-2 18 CASSSLSIVRDTDYEQYF TGTGCCAGCAGCTCCCTGTCCATCGTCCGGGACACAGACTACGAGCAGTACTTC
NA NA TRBJ2-7 TRBV7-2 15 CASTHSSRGPYEQYF TGTGCCAGCACCCATTCTTCCCGGGGGCCCTACGAGCAGTACTTC
NA NA TRBJ2-3 TRBV3-1/TRBV3-2 14 CASSPEVSTDTQYF TGTGCCAGCAGCCCCGAGGTTAGCACAGATACGCAGTATTTT
NA TRBD2 TRBJ2-2 TRBV7-2 15 CASSRAGGNTGELFF TGTGCCAGCAGCAGAGCGGGGGGGAACACCGGGGAGCTGTTTTTT
NA TRBD1 TRBJ1-1 TRBV13 17 CASSLGIPTGDHTEAFF TGTGCCAGCAGCTTAGGTATCCCTACAGGGGACCACACTGAAGCTTTCTTT
NA NA TRBJ1-1 TRBV5-1 13 CASSLAANTEAFF TGCGCCAGCAGCTTGGCGGCGAACACTGAAGCTTTCTTT
once NA TRBJ1-3 TRBV11-2 16 CASSLDRGLSGNTIYF TGTGCCAGCAGCTTAGACAGGGGCCTCTCTGGAAACACCATATATTTT
NA NA TRBJ2-2 TRBV30 15 CAWSHRPDSSGELFF TGTGCCTGGAGCCACAGGCCGGACAGTTCCGGGGAGCTGTTTTTT
NA NA TRBJ2-5 TRBV7-2 14 CASTPSLAEETQYF TGTGCCAGCACCCCCTCGCTGGCCGAAGAGACCCAGTACTTC
NA NA TRBJ1-3 TRBV10-3 12 CAIRTSGNTIYF TGTGCCATTCGGACCTCTGGAAACACCATATATTTT
NA NA TRBJ1-2 TRBV29-1 15 CSVDWGSGSNYGYTF TGCAGCGTTGATTGGGGGTCGGGATCCAACTATGGCTACACCTTC
NA NA TRBJ1-2 TRBV24-1 18 CATSDPPPDGGDVYGYTF TGTGCCACCAGTGATCCCCCCCCCGACGGCGGGGACGTTTATGGCTACACCTTC
NA NA TRBJ1-1 TRBV27 15 CASSLSLGGGTEAFF TGTGCCAGCAGTTTATCGTTGGGGGGGGGCACTGAAGCTTTCTTT
NA TRBD1 TRBJ2-7 TRBV5-1 15 CASASGQGYSYEQYF TGCGCCAGCGCAAGCGGACAGGGCTACTCCTACGAGCAGTACTTC
NA TRBD1 TRBJ1-3 TRBV5-1 16 CASSLQPGQGRNTIYF TGCGCCAGCAGCTTACAACCGGGACAGGGAAGGAACACCATATATTTT
NA NA TRBJ2-3 TRBV9 14 CASSVGWGPDTQYF TGTGCCAGCAGCGTAGGGTGGGGGCCGGATACGCAGTATTTT
once NA TRBJ2-2 TRBV7-9 17 CASSSTQTQEFTGELFF TGTGCCAGCAGCTCGACCCAAACACAGGAATTCACCGGGGAGCTGTTTTTT
NA NA TRBJ2-7 TRBV12-3/TRBV12-4 12 CASSFGPYEQYF TGTGCCAGCAGTTTCGGACCCTACGAGCAGTACTTC
NA TRBD1 TRBJ2-2 TRBV7-2 14 CASRDRGNTGELFF TGTGCCAGCAGGGACAGGGGGAACACCGGGGAGCTGTTTTTT
NA NA TRBJ2-2 TRBV7-9 14 CASSLQGFTGELFF TGTGCCAGCAGCTTACAGGGGTTCACCGGGGAGCTGTTTTTT
few NA TRBJ2-1 TRBV6-2/TRBV6-3 16 CASSYGRLPSYNEQFF TGTGCCAGCAGTTACGGACGGTTGCCTTCCTACAATGAGCAGTTCTTC
NA NA TRBJ1-1 TRBV6-4 13 CASSARQNTEAFF TGTGCCAGCAGTGCGCGGCAGAACACTGAAGCTTTCTTT
NA NA TRBJ2-3 TRBV10-3 13 CAIGLQGEDTQYF TGTGCCATCGGCCTACAGGGTGAAGATACGCAGTATTTT
NA NA TRBJ2-1 TRBV3-1/TRBV3-2 14 CASSPSRGLGEQFF TGTGCCAGCAGCCCAAGCAGGGGTTTGGGTGAGCAGTTCTTC
NA TRBD1 TRBJ2-3 TRBV6-6 16 CASSTTGTGEVYTQYF TGTGCCAGCAGTACAACCGGGACAGGGGAGGTCTATACGCAGTATTTT
NA NA TRBJ2-5 TRBV7-2 14 CASSLSVYQETQYF TGTGCCAGCAGCTTAAGTGTGTACCAAGAGACCCAGTACTTC
NA NA TRBJ1-6 TRBV27 15 CASKAGQERRSPLHF TGTGCCAGCAAGGCAGGGCAAGAACGCAGGTCACCCCTCCACTTT
NA NA TRBJ1-6 TRBV5-6 14 CASSLIPGNSPLHF TGTGCCAGCAGCTTGATACCCGGGAATTCACCCCTCCACTTT
once NA TRBJ1-3 TRBV6-5 15 CASSYSGESGNTIYF TGTGCCAGCAGTTACAGCGGGGAGTCGGGAAACACCATATATTTT
NA NA TRBJ1-1 TRBV7-7 15 CASSSDTEMNTEAFF TGTGCCAGCAGCTCCGATACAGAAATGAACACTGAAGCTTTCTTT
NA NA TRBJ1-3 TRBV27 17 CASSPSPVGREGNTIYF TGTGCCAGCAGTCCCTCCCCCGTGGGCAGGGAGGGAAACACCATATATTTT
NA NA TRBJ2-1 TRBV11-2 12 CASSLDVYEQFF TGTGCCAGCAGCTTAGATGTTTATGAGCAGTTCTTC
NA TRBD1 TRBJ1-1 TRBV2 12 CASSAGQGQAFF TGTGCCAGCAGTGCAGGACAGGGGCAAGCTTTCTTT
NA NA TRBJ1-1 TRBV7-3 14 CASSLYDGHTEAFF TGTGCCAGCAGCTTATATGACGGGCACACTGAAGCTTTCTTT
NA NA TRBJ1-2 TRBV3-1/TRBV3-2 17 CASSQVFLVPRPDGYTF TGTGCCAGCAGCCAAGTATTTTTAGTGCCCCGACCGGATGGCTACACCTTC
once NA TRBJ2-3 TRBV7-6 14 CATTPQRSTDTQYF TGTGCCACCACGCCCCAGCGGAGCACAGATACGCAGTATTTT
NA TRBD1 TRBJ1-1 TRBV12-5 13 CASEPGTGTEAFF TGTGCTAGTGAACCAGGGACAGGCACTGAAGCTTTCTTT
once NA TRBJ1-1 TRBV15 14 CATSFSAEGTEAFF TGTGCCACCAGCTTCTCGGCCGAGGGGACTGAAGCTTTCTTT
NA NA TRBJ1-5 TRBV12-3/TRBV12-4 13 CASSLNGNQPQHF TGTGCCAGCAGTTTAAACGGGAATCAGCCCCAGCATTTT
NA TRBD2 TRBJ2-1 TRBV5-1 15 CASSLASGGANEQFF TGCGCCAGCAGCTTGGCCAGCGGGGGGGCAAATGAGCAGTTCTTC
NA TRBD1 TRBJ1-5 TRBV20-1 19 CSASDRTGVVFGSNQPQHF TGCAGTGCTAGTGACAGGACAGGGGTTGTATTTGGCAGCAATCAGCCCCAGCATTTT
NA NA TRBJ1-2 TRBV28 17 CASSASGAAEANYGYTF TGTGCCAGCAGCGCCTCCGGGGCCGCCGAAGCTAACTATGGCTACACCTTC